This T cell receptor (beta chain) originates from a study of vaccination and CD4 T cells after COVID-19. Study-wide context: The stimulus for the cells was overlapping spike peptides derived from SARS-CoV-2, HCoV-NL63, HCoV-OC43 and HCoV-229E. Cultures serving as controls received a peptide pool (CEFX or HIV-1 Nef) or no peptide.

An Oncomine TCR Beta short-read assay was used to sequence the DNA from cultured CD4+ T cells. A single record per CDR3 protein comes from TCRdb applying MiXCR to the PCR reads. Counted here are 11,000 to 15,000 distinct CDR3 sequences, 73% occurring once; the ten biggest clones make up about a tenth. A word on this clonotype: Its target is unknown.

V gave up 6 bases and J gave up 9 bases; unmatched junction bases: 8. CDR3 length: 15 residues. The germline V gene has CDR1 SGHTA and CDR2 FQGNSA. The treatment denotes: roughly ten-day PBMC culture with coronavirus spike peptide pools or control peptides (ViraFEST assay). The authors cultured two million PBMCs per well with around 10 IU/ml IL-2 and about 10 ug/ml peptide pools. Negative selection enriched CD4+ T cells from cultures at less than 11 days. The TCR was taken from a human donor who had recovered from COVID-19. Sequencing was carried out using CD4+ T cells from blood, cultured in vitro. The chain has TRBV7-2 and TRBJ1-6; TRBD1 matches 10 bases. CDR3 nucleotide sequence: TGTGCCAGCAGATCCGGGACAGGGGTCACTTCACCCCTCCACTTT. The encoded protein is CASRSGTGVTSPLHF.